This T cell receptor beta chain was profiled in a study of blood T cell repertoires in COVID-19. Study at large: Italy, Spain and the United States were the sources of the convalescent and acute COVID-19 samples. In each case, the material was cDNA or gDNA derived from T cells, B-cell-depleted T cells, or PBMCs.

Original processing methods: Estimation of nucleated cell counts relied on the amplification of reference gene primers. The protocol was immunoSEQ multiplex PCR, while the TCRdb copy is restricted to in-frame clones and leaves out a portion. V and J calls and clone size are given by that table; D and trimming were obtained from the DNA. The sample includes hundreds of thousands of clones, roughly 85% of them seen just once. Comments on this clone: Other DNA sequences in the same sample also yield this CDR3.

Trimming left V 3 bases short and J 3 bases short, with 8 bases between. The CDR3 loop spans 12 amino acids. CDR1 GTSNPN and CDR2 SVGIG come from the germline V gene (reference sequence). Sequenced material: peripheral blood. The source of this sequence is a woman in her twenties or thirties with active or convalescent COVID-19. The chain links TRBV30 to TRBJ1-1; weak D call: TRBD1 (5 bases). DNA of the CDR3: TGTGCCTGGAGCCGGGGGGACACTGAAGCTTTCTTT. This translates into CAWSRGDTEAFF.